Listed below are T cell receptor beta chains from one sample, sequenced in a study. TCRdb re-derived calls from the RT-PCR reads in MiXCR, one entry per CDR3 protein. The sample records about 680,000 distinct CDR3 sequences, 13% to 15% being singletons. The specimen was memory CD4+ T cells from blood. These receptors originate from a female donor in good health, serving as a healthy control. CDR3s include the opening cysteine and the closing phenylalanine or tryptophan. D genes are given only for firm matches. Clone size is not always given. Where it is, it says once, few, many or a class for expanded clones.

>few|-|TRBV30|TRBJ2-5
CAWSGPVLGETQYF
TGTGCCTGGAGCGGACCGGTCCTCGGAGAGACCCAGTACTTC
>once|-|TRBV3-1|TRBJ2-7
CASSPMINSYEQYF
TGTGCCAGCAGCCCTATGATCAACTCCTACGAGCAGTACTTC
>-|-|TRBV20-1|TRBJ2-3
CSASGLASYTDTQYF
TGCAGTGCTAGCGGATTAGCGTCTTACACAGATACGCAGTATTTT
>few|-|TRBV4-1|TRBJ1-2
CASSQAHRGQVYGYTF
TGCGCCAGCAGCCAAGCCCACCGGGGGCAGGTCTATGGCTACACCTTC
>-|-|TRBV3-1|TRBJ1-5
CASSQAGWDGNQPQHF
TGTGCCAGCAGCCAAGCAGGGTGGGATGGCAATCAGCCCCAGCATTTT
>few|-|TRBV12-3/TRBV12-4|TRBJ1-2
CASSRTGSGGYTF
TGTGCCAGCAGCCGCACAGGGTCGGGTGGCTACACCTTC
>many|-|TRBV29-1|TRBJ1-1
CSVVGSMNTEAFF
TGCAGCGTTGTAGGCAGTATGAACACTGAAGCTTTCTTT
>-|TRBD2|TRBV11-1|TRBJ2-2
CASSLRGSGRFGTGELFF
TGTGCCAGCAGCTTACGTGGTAGCGGGAGATTTGGGACCGGGGAGCTGTTTTTT
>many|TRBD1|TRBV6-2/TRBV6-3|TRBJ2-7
CASTSGTGQQYF
TGTGCCAGCACCTCGGGGACAGGACAGCAGTACTTC
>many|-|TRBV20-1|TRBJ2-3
CSARSPVGTDTQYF
TGCAGTGCCCGGTCCCCCGTGGGCACAGATACGCAGTATTTT
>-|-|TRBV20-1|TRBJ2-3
CSARKGEGLTDTQYF
TGCAGTGCTAGAAAGGGGGAGGGCCTCACAGATACGCAGTATTTT
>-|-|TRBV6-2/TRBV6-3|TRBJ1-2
CASTPPGAANYGYTF
TGTGCCAGCACCCCCCCCGGGGCAGCTAACTATGGCTACACCTTC
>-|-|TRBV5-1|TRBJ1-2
CASSATQGIGGYTF
TGCGCCAGCAGCGCGACGCAGGGGATCGGAGGCTACACCTTC
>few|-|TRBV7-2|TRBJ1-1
CASSPRAGFTEAFF
TGTGCCAGCAGCCCCAGGGCAGGGTTCACTGAAGCTTTCTTT
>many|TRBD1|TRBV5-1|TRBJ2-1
CASSHGQGTVNEQFF
TGCGCCAGCAGCCATGGACAGGGGACTGTCAATGAGCAGTTCTTC
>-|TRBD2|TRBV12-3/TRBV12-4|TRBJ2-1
CASSFGGGPSNEQFF
TGTGCCAGCAGTTTCGGGGGAGGGCCCTCCAATGAGCAGTTCTTC
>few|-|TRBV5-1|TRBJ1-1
CASSRGQGGGYTEAFF
TGCGCCAGCAGCCGGGGCCAAGGAGGGGGGTACACTGAAGCTTTCTTT
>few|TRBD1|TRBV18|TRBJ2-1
CASSSQGARDNEQFF
TGTGCCAGCTCCTCACAGGGGGCGAGGGACAATGAGCAGTTCTTC
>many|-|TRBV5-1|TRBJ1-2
CASSLEPGLRGYTF
TGCGCCAGCAGCTTGGAACCAGGCTTAAGGGGCTACACCTTC
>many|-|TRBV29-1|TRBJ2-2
CSVEWLARTGELFF
TGCAGCGTTGAATGGCTAGCGCGTACCGGGGAGCTGTTTTTT
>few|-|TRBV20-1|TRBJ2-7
CSALSLSEQYF
TGCAGTGCCCTTAGCCTTAGCGAGCAGTACTTC
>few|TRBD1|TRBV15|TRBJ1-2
CATSRDRTGVGYTF
TGTGCCACCAGCAGAGATCGGACAGGGGTAGGCTACACCTTC
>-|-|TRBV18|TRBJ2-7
CASSRGGAVAYEQYF
TGTGCCAGCTCACGGGGCGGGGCAGTAGCCTACGAGCAGTACTTC
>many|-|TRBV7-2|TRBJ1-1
CASSSGRGTEAFF
TGTGCCAGCAGCTCCGGACGCGGAACTGAAGCTTTCTTT
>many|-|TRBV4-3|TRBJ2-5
CASSQSSWGTQYF
TGCGCCAGCAGCCAGTCTTCTTGGGGGACCCAGTACTTC
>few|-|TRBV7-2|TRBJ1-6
CASSLIGLGGESYNSPLHF
TGTGCCAGCAGCTTAATAGGTTTGGGGGGGGAAAGCTATAATTCACCCCTCCACTTT
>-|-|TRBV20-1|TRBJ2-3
CSASPWSSTDTQYF
TGCAGTGCTAGCCCGTGGTCTAGCACAGATACGCAGTATTTT
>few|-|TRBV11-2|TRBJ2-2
CASSLMREAGELFF
TGTGCCAGCAGCTTAATGAGGGAGGCCGGGGAGCTGTTTTTT
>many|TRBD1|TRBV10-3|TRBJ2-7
CAITGEGAGEQYF
TGTGCCATTACTGGAGAGGGGGCGGGCGAGCAGTACTTC
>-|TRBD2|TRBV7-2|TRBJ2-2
CASLFLAGSASSGELFF
TGTGCCAGCCTTTTCCTAGCGGGATCCGCCTCCTCCGGGGAGCTGTTTTTT
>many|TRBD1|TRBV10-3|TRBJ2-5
CAISPDRDQGAQYF
TGTGCCATCAGTCCAGACAGGGATCAAGGGGCCCAGTACTTC
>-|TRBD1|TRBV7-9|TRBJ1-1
CASSLNRGRTEAFF
TGTGCCAGCAGCTTAAACAGGGGGCGCACTGAAGCTTTCTTT
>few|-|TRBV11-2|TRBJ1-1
CASSLAGQWNTEAFF
TGTGCCAGCAGCTTAGCAGGACAGTGGAACACTGAAGCTTTCTTT
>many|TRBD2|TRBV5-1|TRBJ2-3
CASSLGLAGFTDTQYF
TGCGCCAGCAGCTTGGGGCTAGCGGGGTTCACAGATACGCAGTATTTT
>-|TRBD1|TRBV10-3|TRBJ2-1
CAISRDRDMDEQFF
TGTGCCATCAGTCGGGACAGGGATATGGATGAGCAGTTCTTC
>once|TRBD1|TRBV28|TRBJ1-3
CASSFWGTGGANTIYF
TGTGCCAGCAGTTTTTGGGGGACAGGGGGCGCGAACACCATATATTTT
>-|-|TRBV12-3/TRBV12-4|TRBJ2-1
CASSLGGQVTYNEQFF
TGTGCCAGCAGTTTAGGGGGACAAGTGACCTACAATGAGCAGTTCTTC
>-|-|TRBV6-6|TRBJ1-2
CASNPARSETVRGYTF
TGTGCCAGCAACCCCGCCCGTTCCGAAACAGTGCGGGGCTACACCTTC
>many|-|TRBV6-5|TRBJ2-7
CASSYSGRSYEQYF
TGTGCCAGCAGTTACTCGGGTAGATCCTACGAGCAGTACTTC
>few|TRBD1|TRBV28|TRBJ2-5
CASSAGQGPETQYF
TGTGCCAGCTCTGCGGGACAGGGGCCAGAGACCCAGTACTTC
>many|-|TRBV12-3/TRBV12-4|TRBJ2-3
CASSPRLLSRTDTQYF
TGTGCCAGCAGTCCGAGACTCCTGAGCCGGACAGATACGCAGTATTTT
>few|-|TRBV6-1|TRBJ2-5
CASSEARGAEETQYF
TGTGCCAGCAGTGAAGCGAGGGGGGCCGAAGAGACCCAGTACTTC
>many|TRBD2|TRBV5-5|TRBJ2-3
CASSMGLELTDTQYF
TGTGCCAGCAGCATGGGACTAGAGTTGACAGATACGCAGTATTTT
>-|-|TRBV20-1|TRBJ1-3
CSATHRETGNTIYF
TGCAGTGCTACTCACAGGGAGACTGGAAACACCATATATTTT
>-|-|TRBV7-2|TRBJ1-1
CASSERLTKGTEAFF
TGTGCCAGCAGCGAACGACTGACCAAGGGCACTGAAGCTTTCTTT
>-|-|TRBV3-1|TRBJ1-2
CASSQDRVRYGYTF
TGTGCCAGCAGCCAAGACAGGGTACGATATGGCTACACCTTC
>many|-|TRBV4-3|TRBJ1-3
CASSRNTELYSGNTIYF
TGCGCCAGCAGCCGTAACACAGAGTTGTACTCTGGAAACACCATATATTTT
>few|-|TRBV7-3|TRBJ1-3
CASSLIGNSGNTIYF
TGTGCCAGCAGCTTAATCGGGAACTCTGGAAACACCATATATTTT
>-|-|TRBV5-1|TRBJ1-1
CASSSYPDTEAFF
TGCGCCAGCAGCTCCTACCCCGACACTGAAGCTTTCTTT
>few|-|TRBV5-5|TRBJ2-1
CASSWDPLAYNEQFF
TGTGCCAGCAGCTGGGACCCCCTAGCGTACAATGAGCAGTTCTTC